This TCR beta chain emerged from a study of blood T cell repertoires in COVID-19. Study details: Samples came from the United States, Italy and Spain, spanning acute and convalescent COVID-19. Sample material is recorded as cDNA or gDNA derived from T cells, B-cell-depleted T cells, or PBMCs.

Study processing details: Amplification with reference gene primers provided the estimates of nucleated cell counts. TCRdb's table, derived via immunoSEQ multiplex PCR, lists solely in-frame clones and lacks some. The D gene and trimming were derived from the DNA, and the V and J assignments and clone size from that table. The data show approximately 89,000 clones, about 80% seen once. Trimming shortened V by 3 bases and J by 3 bases, and 8 bases separated the two germline ends. The length of the CDR3 is 14 residues. Germline lookup yields CDR1 KGHSH and CDR2 LQKENI. The sample was peripheral blood. This clonotype originated in a man aged 65 to 79 with acute or convalescent COVID-19. J is TRBJ1-4 and V is TRBV18; the D gene is possibly TRBD1 (5 bases). CDR3 DNA sequence: TGTGCCAGCTCACCGGCGGGACCTAATGAAAAACTGTTTTTT. This gives the protein CASSPAGPNEKLFF.